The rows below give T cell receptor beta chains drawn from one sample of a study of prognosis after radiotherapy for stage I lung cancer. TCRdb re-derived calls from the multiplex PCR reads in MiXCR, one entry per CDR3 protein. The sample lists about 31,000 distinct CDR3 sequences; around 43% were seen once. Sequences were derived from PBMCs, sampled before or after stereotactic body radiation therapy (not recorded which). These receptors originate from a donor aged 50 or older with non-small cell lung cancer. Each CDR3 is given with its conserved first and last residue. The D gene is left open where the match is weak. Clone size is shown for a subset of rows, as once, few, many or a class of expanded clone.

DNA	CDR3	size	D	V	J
TGTGCCAGCAGCTTAGCGGGCCGGGGCCGCGAGGATGAGCAGTTCTTC	CASSLAGRGREDEQFF	many	.	TRBV7-9	TRBJ2-1
TGTGCCAGCACCGCGGATCAGGGGCGCGGACAGCCCCAGCATTTT	CASTADQGRGQPQHF	many	.	TRBV2	TRBJ1-5
TGTGCCAGCAGCTTGGAACAGAACACCGGGGAGCTGTTTTTT	CASSLEQNTGELFF	many	.	TRBV5-4	TRBJ2-2
TGTGCCTGGAGTGTATATCGGACCGGGGAGCTGTTTTTT	CAWSVYRTGELFF	many	.	TRBV30	TRBJ2-2
TGTGCCACCAGCAGGGCCCCGTATAGCACAGATACGCAGTATTTT	CATSRAPYSTDTQYF	.	.	TRBV15	TRBJ2-3
TGTGCCAGCACCGGGAATTACAATGAGCAGTTCTTC	CASTGNYNEQFF	hyperexpanded	.	TRBV28	TRBJ2-1
TGCGCCAGCAGCTTGTCCAGGGCCGCTGAAGCTTTCTTT	CASSLSRAAEAFF	many	.	TRBV5-1	TRBJ1-1
TGTGCCAGCAGCCCCGGGACAGGGCTGCGCAATCAGCCCCAGCATTTT	CASSPGTGLRNQPQHF	many	TRBD1	TRBV7-9	TRBJ1-5
TGTGCCACCAGTGATCCGAAACGGGGGAACACTGAAGCTTTCTTT	CATSDPKRGNTEAFF	many	.	TRBV24-1	TRBJ1-1
TGCGCCAGTAGCTTGGGTGTGACAGGGTCCAATGAAAAACTGTTTTTT	CASSLGVTGSNEKLFF	.	TRBD1	TRBV5-1	TRBJ1-4
TGTGCCAGCAGCTTACAGGAGGTCAACTACGAGCAGTACTTC	CASSLQEVNYEQYF	.	.	TRBV5-4	TRBJ2-7
TGCGCTCACAACGCAGATACGCAGTATTTT	CAHNADTQYF	many	.	TRBV5-1	TRBJ2-3
TGTGCCAGTAGTACTCCCGGGACAGGGGATGAAAAACTGTTTTTT	CASSTPGTGDEKLFF	many	TRBD1	TRBV19	TRBJ1-4
TGCAGTGCTAGACCGGCAGCGGGTGACACAGATACGCAGTATTTT	CSARPAAGDTDTQYF	many	.	TRBV20-1	TRBJ2-3
TGTGCCAGTGGTGGGGCTGGCACCGGGGAGCTGTTTTTT	CASGGAGTGELFF	.	.	TRBV3-1	TRBJ2-2
TGTGCTAGTGGCCTCCTAGCGGGAGGCGGCAATGAGCAGTTCTTC	CASGLLAGGGNEQFF	many	TRBD2	TRBV12-5	TRBJ2-1
TGCGCCAGCAGCTTGACCTCTGCGGGGAGCTCCTACGAGCAGTACTTC	CASSLTSAGSSYEQYF	many	.	TRBV5-1	TRBJ2-7
TGTGCCAGCAGCTTAGGGGTTGGGCCTTACGAGCAGTACTTC	CASSLGVGPYEQYF	many	.	TRBV7-3	TRBJ2-7
TGTGCCACCAGTGTACGGGGAGACTGGAACACCGGGGAGCTGTTTTTT	CATSVRGDWNTGELFF	many	.	TRBV24-1	TRBJ2-2
TGTGCCAGCATCCGCTCCGGGACAATGAACACTGAAGCTTTCTTT	CASIRSGTMNTEAFF	many	.	TRBV12-3/TRBV12-4	TRBJ1-1
TGTGCCAGAAGTTTGGGGCACCCAGGCTACGAGCAGTACTTC	CARSLGHPGYEQYF	.	.	TRBV12-3/TRBV12-4	TRBJ2-7
TGTGCCAGCGTGGGTCCCTGGACAGGGTTGAATAACTATGGCTACACCTTC	CASVGPWTGLNNYGYTF	.	TRBD1	TRBV25-1	TRBJ1-2
TGTGCCAGCAGCCTAGGGCGGGCGGGAAGCTCAGATACGCAGTATTTT	CASSLGRAGSSDTQYF	many	.	TRBV11-2	TRBJ2-3
TGTGCCAGCAGTTACTCTAGGTCACCCCTCCACTTT	CASSYSRSPLHF	many	.	TRBV6-5	TRBJ1-6
TGCGCCAGCAGCTTGACAGGGGCCCTTGGTGGGGAGCAGTACTTC	CASSLTGALGGEQYF	many	TRBD1	TRBV5-1	TRBJ2-7
TGCGCCAGCAGCAGGGATTTGGGGACATGGAACACCGGGGAGCTGTTTTTT	CASSRDLGTWNTGELFF	medium-sized	.	TRBV5-1	TRBJ2-2
TGCAGCGCGACTAGGGTTAACAATGAGCAGTTCTTC	CSATRVNNEQFF	many	.	TRBV29-1	TRBJ2-1
TGTGCCAGCAGCTTATCGCAGGGAGGAGGCTACACCTTC	CASSLSQGGGYTF	many	.	TRBV7-9	TRBJ1-2
TGTGCCAGCAGTGGGATTACCGGGGACCAAGAGACCCAGTACTTC	CASSGITGDQETQYF	many	.	TRBV6-1	TRBJ2-5
TGCAGTGCCCCTTCGACTAGCGGGAGGGCCGCAGATACGCAGTATTTT	CSAPSTSGRAADTQYF	many	TRBD2	TRBV20-1	TRBJ2-3
TGTGCCAGCAGCCTCACAGGGTACGGCAATCAGCCCCAGCATTTT	CASSLTGYGNQPQHF	many	.	TRBV11-2	TRBJ1-5
TGTGCCAGCAGCTTCAGACGGAGAACCGGGGAGCTGTTTTTT	CASSFRRRTGELFF	many	.	TRBV7-2	TRBJ2-2
TGCGCCAGCAGCAAATCTAGCGACTCCTACAATGAGCAGTTCTTC	CASSKSSDSYNEQFF	many	.	TRBV5-1	TRBJ2-1
TGTGCCAGCAGAATACTAGCGCGCTCCTACGAGCAGTACTTC	CASRILARSYEQYF	many	TRBD2	TRBV6-1	TRBJ2-7
TGTGCCAGCAGGGTTGGGGGTAATAGCAATCAGCCCCAGCATTTT	CASRVGGNSNQPQHF	.	.	TRBV7-2	TRBJ1-5
TGTGCCACCAGTGATCCCGGGACTAGCGGAGATACGCAGTATTTT	CATSDPGTSGDTQYF	.	TRBD2	TRBV24-1	TRBJ2-3
TGCAGTGCAGGGGCGCTCTCCTATGGAAACACAATATATTTT	CSAGALSYGNTIYF	.	.	TRBV20-1	TRBJ1-3
TGTGCCAGCAGTTACTCGAGGGCGAACCCCTATGGCTACACCTTC	CASSYSRANPYGYTF	many	.	TRBV6-2/TRBV6-3	TRBJ1-2
TGTGCCAGCAGCTTAGCCTTTAAGGGAGAGCAGTTCTTC	CASSLAFKGEQFF	many	.	TRBV7-9	TRBJ2-1
TGTGCCAGCAGTCGTAGAGCGGGAGGGCCCGGGGAGCTGTTTTTT	CASSRRAGGPGELFF	.	TRBD2	TRBV28	TRBJ2-2
TGTGCCAGCAGTTACCACGCGGTCACCTCTGTGGCCAACGTCCTGACTTTC	CASSYHAVTSVANVLTF	few	.	TRBV6-2/TRBV6-3	TRBJ2-6
TGTGCCAGCAGCCACAGGACAGGGGTAGGGGAAAAACTGTTTTTT	CASSHRTGVGEKLFF	many	TRBD1	TRBV6-1	TRBJ1-4
TGTGCCAGCATTTTGAAGGGTCCGGACATGAACACTGAAGCTTTCTTT	CASILKGPDMNTEAFF	.	.	TRBV28	TRBJ1-1
TGTGCCAGCAGTTCACCGGGACGGAGGGACACCGGGGAGCTGTTTTTT	CASSSPGRRDTGELFF	medium-sized	.	TRBV28	TRBJ2-2
TGTGCCAGCAGTTACCCCGGGGTAGGGGAGACCCAGTACTTC	CASSYPGVGETQYF	many	.	TRBV28	TRBJ2-5
TGCAACGTTTTGGACAGTTTAAGGGCAGATAAGCAGTATTTT	CNVLDSLRADKQYF	.	.	TRBV29-1	TRBJ2-3
TGCAGTGCTAGCCAGGGGGGGTCCACAGATACGCAGTATTTT	CSASQGGSTDTQYF	.	.	TRBV20-1	TRBJ2-3
TGTGCCAGCAGCGCTCGAACGGGCGGACACCGCTACGAGAAGTACTTC	CASSARTGGHRYEKYF	.	.	TRBV11-2	TRBJ2-7
TGTGCCAGCAGCTTAAGCTGGGCTATCACAGATACGCAGTATTTT	CASSLSWAITDTQYF	.	.	TRBV7-3	TRBJ2-3
TGCAGTGCTAGAGAACTAGGGGAGACCCAGTACTTC	CSARELGETQYF	.	.	TRBV20-1	TRBJ2-5
TGTGCCAGCAGTGAAAACAGGGGGGGTGAGACCCAGTACTTC	CASSENRGGETQYF	many	.	TRBV2	TRBJ2-5
TGCGGTGCCCGGGACTTCCCTAGCACAGATACGAAGTATTTT	CGARDFPSTDTKYF	.	.	TRBV20-1	TRBJ2-3
TGCAGTGCGAAGACTAGCGGGAGAGGGTCGGGCACAGATACGCAGTATTTT	CSAKTSGRGSGTDTQYF	many	TRBD2	TRBV20-1	TRBJ2-3
TGTGCCAGCAGCGAGTCCCATCGACTAGACTCCCACGAGCAGTACTTC	CASSESHRLDSHEQYF	.	.	TRBV6-2/TRBV6-3	TRBJ2-7
TGTGCCAGCAGCTCGGGACGGAATAATTCACCCCTCAACTTT	CASSSGRNNSPLNF	.	.	TRBV27	TRBJ1-6
TGCAGTGCTAGAGATTTGAGGGATGGCGGGGAGACCCGGTACTTC	CSARDLRDGGETRYF	.	.	TRBV20-1	TRBJ2-5
TGTGCCAGCAGCTCACGACTAGCGGGGGGCCTGCTTAGCTCCTACAATGAGCAGTTCTTC	CASSSRLAGGLLSSYNEQFF	.	TRBD2	TRBV7-2	TRBJ2-1
TGTGCCAGCAGCTTGAGGGACGCGGCTGAGCAGTTCTTC	CASSLRDAAEQFF	.	.	TRBV5-7	TRBJ2-1
TGTGCCAGCAGTTTCCACTCCCTGCGGCGGCAGGGCTCCAATGAGCAGTTCTTC	CASSFHSLRRQGSNEQFF	.	.	TRBV6-9	TRBJ2-1
TGTGCCAGCAGTGCCGAAGGACTAGGCACCGGGGAGCTGTTTTTT	CASSAEGLGTGELFF	medium-sized	TRBD2	TRBV6-4	TRBJ2-2